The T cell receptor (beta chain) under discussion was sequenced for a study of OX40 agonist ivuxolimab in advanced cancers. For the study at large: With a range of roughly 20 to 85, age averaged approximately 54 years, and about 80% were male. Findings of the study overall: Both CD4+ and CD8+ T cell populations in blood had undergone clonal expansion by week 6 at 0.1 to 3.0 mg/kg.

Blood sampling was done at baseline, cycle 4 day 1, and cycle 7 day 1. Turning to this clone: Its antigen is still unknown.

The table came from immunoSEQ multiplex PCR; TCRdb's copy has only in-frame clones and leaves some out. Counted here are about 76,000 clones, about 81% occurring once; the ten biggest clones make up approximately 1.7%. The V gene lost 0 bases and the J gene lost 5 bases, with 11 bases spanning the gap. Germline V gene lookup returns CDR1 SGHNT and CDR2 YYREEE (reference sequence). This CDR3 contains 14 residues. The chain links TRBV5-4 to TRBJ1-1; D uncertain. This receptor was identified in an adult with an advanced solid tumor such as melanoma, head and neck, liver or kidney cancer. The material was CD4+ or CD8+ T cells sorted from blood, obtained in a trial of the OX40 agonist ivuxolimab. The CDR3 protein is CASSLATGTTEAFF. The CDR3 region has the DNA TGTGCCAGCAGCTTGGCGACGGGCACGACTGAAGCTTTCTTT.